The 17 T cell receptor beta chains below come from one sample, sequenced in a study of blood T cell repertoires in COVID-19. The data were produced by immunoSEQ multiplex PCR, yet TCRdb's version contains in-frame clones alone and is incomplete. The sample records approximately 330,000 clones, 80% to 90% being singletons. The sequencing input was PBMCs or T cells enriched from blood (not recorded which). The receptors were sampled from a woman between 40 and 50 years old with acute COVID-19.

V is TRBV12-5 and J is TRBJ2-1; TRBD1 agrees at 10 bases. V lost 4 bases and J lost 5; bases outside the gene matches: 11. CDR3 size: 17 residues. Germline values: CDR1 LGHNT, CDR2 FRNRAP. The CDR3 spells CASGSPPDRGRNNEQFF. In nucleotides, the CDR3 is TGTGCTAGTGGTTCACCACCTGACAGGGGGCGGAACAATGAGCAGTTCTTC. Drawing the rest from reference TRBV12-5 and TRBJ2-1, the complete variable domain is DARVTQTPRHKVTEMGQEVTMRCQPILGHNTVFWYRQTMMQGLELLAYFRNRAPLDDSGMPKDRFSAEMPDATLATLKIQPSEPRDSAVYFCASGSPPDRGRNNEQFFGPGTRLTVL.

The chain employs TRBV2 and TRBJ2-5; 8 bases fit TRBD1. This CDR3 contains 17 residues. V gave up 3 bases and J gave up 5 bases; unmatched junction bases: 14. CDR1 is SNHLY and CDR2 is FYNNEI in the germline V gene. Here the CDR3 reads CASSELRLTGARETQYF. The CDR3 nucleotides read TGTGCCAGCAGTGAGCTGCGGCTGACAGGGGCACGGGAGACCCAGTACTTC. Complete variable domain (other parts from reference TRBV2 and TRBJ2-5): EPEVTQTPSHQVTQMGQEVILRCVPISNHLYFYWYRQILGQKVEFLVSFYNNEISEKSEIFDDQFSVERPDGSNFTLKIRSTKLEDSAMYFCASSELRLTGARETQYFGPGTRLLVL.

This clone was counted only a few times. The DNA of the CDR3 is TGTGCCACCAGCAGCTCCGGGACAGGGACTGAAGCTTTCTTT. This sequence encodes CATSSSGTGTEAFF. The V gene is TRBV15, the J gene TRBJ1-1; 9 bases align to TRBD1. Trimming cost V 3 bases and J 5 bases; bases outside gene matches: 4. The germline CDR1 and CDR2 sequences are LNHNV and YYDKDF (reference sequence). The length of the CDR3 is 14 residues.

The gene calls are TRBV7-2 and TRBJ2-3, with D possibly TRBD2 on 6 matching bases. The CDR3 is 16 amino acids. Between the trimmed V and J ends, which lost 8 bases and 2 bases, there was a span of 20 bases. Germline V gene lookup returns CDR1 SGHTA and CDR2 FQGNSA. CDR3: CASCPGTHKLTDTQYF. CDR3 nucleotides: TGTGCCAGCTGCCCCGGGACTCATAAACTCACAGATACGCAGTATTTT.

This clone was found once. DNA of the CDR3: TGCAGCGTACAGGGGCAGACGGAAAAACTGTTTTTT. This sequence encodes CSVQGQTEKLFF. The V and J genes are TRBV29-1 and TRBJ1-4, with 7 bases that match TRBD1. The germline V gene encodes CDR1 SQVTM and CDR2 ANQGSEA. The CDR3 covers 12 residues. Losses at the gene ends were 6 bases for V and 8 bases for J; bases not matched to a gene: 6.

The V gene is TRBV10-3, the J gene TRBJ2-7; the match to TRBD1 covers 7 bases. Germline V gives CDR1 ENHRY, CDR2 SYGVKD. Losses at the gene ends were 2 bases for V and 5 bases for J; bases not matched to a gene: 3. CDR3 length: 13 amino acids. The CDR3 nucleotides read TGTGCCATCAGTGAGGACAGGGTCCACGAGCAGTACTTC. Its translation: CAISEDRVHEQYF.

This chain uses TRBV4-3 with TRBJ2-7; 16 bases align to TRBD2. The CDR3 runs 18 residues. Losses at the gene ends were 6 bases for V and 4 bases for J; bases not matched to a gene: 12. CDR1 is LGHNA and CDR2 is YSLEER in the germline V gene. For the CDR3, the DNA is TGCGCCAGCAGTACCCCGGGACTAGCGGGAGGGACCCTTTACGAGCAGTACTTC. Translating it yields CASSTPGLAGGTLYEQYF.

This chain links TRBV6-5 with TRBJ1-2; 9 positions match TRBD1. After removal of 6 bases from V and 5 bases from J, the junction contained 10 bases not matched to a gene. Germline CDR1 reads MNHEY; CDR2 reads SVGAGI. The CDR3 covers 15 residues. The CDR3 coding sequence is TGTGCCAGCAGGGAGTCCGGGACAGGGAGATATGGCTACACCTTC. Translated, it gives CASRESGTGRYGYTF.

CDR3: CASSPGTSGIYEQYF. The CDR3 DNA reads TGTGCCAGCAGCCCAGGGACTAGCGGGATCTACGAGCAGTACTTC. This sequence joins TRBV3-1 (or the pseudogene TRBV3-2) and TRBJ2-7, with 13 bases aligning to TRBD2. V shed 4 bases, J shed 3 bases, and the junction held 3 bases outside the gene matches. Germline lookup yields CDR1 LGHDT and CDR2 YNNKEL (reference sequence). The CDR3 consists of 15 residues.

This CDR3 reads CASSYDRRVSNEQFF. The CDR3, as DNA: TGTGCCAGCAGTTATGATCGGCGGGTGAGTAATGAGCAGTTCTTC. The chain employs TRBV6-5 and TRBJ2-1; possibly TRBD2 for D (5 bases). Trimming took off 3 bases at V and 7 bases at J, with 16 bases between the two ends. Germline CDR1 is MNHEY and CDR2 is SVGAGI. This CDR3 contains 15 residues.

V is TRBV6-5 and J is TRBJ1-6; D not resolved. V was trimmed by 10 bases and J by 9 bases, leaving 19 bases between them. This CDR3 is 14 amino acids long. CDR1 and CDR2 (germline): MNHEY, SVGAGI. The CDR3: CATTEGSNSSPLHF. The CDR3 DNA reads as TGTGCCACCACAGAAGGCAGTAATAGTTCACCCCTCCACTTT.

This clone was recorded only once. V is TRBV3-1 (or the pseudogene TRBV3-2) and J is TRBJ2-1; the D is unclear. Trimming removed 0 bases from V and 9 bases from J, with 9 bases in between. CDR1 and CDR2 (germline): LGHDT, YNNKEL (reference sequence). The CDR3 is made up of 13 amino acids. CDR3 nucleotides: TGTGCCAGCAGCCAAGATTACTACGGTGAGCAGTTCTTC. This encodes CASSQDYYGEQFF.

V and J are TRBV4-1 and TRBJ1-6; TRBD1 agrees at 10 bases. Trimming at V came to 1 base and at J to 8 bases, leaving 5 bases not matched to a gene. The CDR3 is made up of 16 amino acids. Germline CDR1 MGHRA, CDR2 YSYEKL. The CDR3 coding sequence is TGCGCCAGCAGCCAAGGACAGGGGGCGCAACATTCACCCCTCCACTTT. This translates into CASSQGQGAQHSPLHF.

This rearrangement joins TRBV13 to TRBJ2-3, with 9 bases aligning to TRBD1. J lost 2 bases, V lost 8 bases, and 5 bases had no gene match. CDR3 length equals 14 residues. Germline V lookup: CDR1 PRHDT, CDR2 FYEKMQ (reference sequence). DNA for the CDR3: TGTGCCAGCTTGCGGACAGGGGCCACAGATACGCAGTATTTT. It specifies CASLRTGATDTQYF.

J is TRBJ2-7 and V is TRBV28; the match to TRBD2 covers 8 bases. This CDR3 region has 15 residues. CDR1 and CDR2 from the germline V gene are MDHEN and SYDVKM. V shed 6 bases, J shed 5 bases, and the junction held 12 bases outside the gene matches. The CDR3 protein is CASRLTGTRTNEQYF. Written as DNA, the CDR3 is TGTGCCAGCAGACTTACAGGGACTAGAACTAACGAGCAGTACTTC.

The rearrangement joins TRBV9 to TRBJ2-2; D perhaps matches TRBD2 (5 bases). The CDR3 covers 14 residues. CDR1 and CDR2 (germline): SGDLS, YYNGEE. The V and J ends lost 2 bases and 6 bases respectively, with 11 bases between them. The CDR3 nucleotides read TGTGCCAGCAGCGTCGGTCGGCGGGCCGGGGAGCTGTTTTTT. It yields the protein CASSVGRRAGELFF.

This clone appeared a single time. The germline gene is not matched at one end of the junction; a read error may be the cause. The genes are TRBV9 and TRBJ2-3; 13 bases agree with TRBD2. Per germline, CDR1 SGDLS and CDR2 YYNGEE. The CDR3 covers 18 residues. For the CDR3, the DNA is TGTGCCTGCAGCCAACTAGCGGGGGGGCTTACAGGCACAGATACGCAGTATTTT. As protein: CACSQLAGGLTGTDTQYF.